A selection of T cell receptor beta chains follows, all from one sample in a study of blood T cell repertoires in COVID-19. Some clones are missing from TCRdb's copy, which holds only in-frame ones; the method was immunoSEQ multiplex PCR. The sample consists of roughly 230,000 clones, around 85% of them appearing once. The sequenced sample consisted of peripheral blood. All receptors come from a woman in her fifties or sixties with active or convalescent COVID-19. The CDR3 runs from the conserved cysteine through the conserved F or W. The D gene is left open where the match is weak. Size is omitted from some rows. Given values are once, few, many or a class for expanded clones.

clone size,V gene,D gene,J gene,CDR3 DNA,CDR3 protein
NA,TRBV24-1,NA,TRBJ2-3,TGTGCCACCCAGGGCCCAAGCACAGCAGATACGCAGTATTTT,CATQGPSTADTQYF
NA,TRBV7-2,TRBD1,TRBJ1-6,TGTGCCAGCAGCTTAGAACAGGGGTATAATTCACCCCTCCACTTT,CASSLEQGYNSPLHF
NA,TRBV7-9,TRBD2,TRBJ2-5,TGTGCCAGCAGCCACGACAGACTAGCGGGGGGGCCCTTCCAAGAGACCCAGTACTTC,CASSHDRLAGGPFQETQYF
NA,TRBV12-5,TRBD2,TRBJ2-7,TGTGCTAGTGCTAGCGGGAGGCTATTGAACGAGCAGTACTTC,CASASGRLLNEQYF
NA,TRBV29-1,TRBD2,TRBJ2-3,TGCAGCGTTGGAGCCTCAGCGGGAGGTCGTGCAGATACGCAGTATTTT,CSVGASAGGRADTQYF
NA,TRBV19,TRBD1,TRBJ1-2,TGTGCCAGTAGTAGTACAGGGGGCGTCTATGGCTACACCTTC,CASSSTGGVYGYTF
NA,TRBV3-1/TRBV3-2,TRBD2,TRBJ2-6,TGTGCCAGCAGCCAAGCGATAGCGGGGGGTGCTGGGGCCAACGTCCTGACTTTC,CASSQAIAGGAGANVLTF
NA,TRBV18,NA,TRBJ2-3,TGTGCCAGCTCGCCCTACGTGGTCGCAGATACGCAGTATTTT,CASSPYVVADTQYF
NA,TRBV6-2/TRBV6-3,NA,TRBJ2-7,TGTGCCAGCAGTTCTCAGCGGAGGCCCTCCTACGAGCAGTACTTC,CASSSQRRPSYEQYF
NA,TRBV5-1,TRBD2,TRBJ2-3,TGCGCCAGCAGCTGGGTAGCGGGAAGCACAGATACGCAGTATTTT,CASSWVAGSTDTQYF
NA,TRBV7-8,TRBD2,TRBJ2-7,TGTGCCAGCAGCCAGGGACTAGCGGCCTACTTC,CASSQGLAAYF
NA,TRBV5-6,NA,TRBJ1-1,TGTGCCAGCCGCCCCCAGGGGCTATTCTATGAAGCTTTCTTT,CASRPQGLFYEAFF
NA,TRBV29-1,NA,TRBJ1-5,TGCAGCGTTCTTCTCCGGGACACCGATAGCAATCAGCCCCAGCATTTT,CSVLLRDTDSNQPQHF
NA,TRBV10-3,NA,TRBJ1-6,TGTGCCATCAGTGAGGGGGGGGCAAGGGGATCACCCCTCCACTTT,CAISEGGARGSPLHF
NA,TRBV5-1,TRBD2,TRBJ2-2,TGCGCCAGCAGCCCGCGGACTAGCGGCGCGAACACCGGGGAGCTGTTTTTT,CASSPRTSGANTGELFF
NA,TRBV28,NA,TRBJ1-1,TGTGCCAGCACCACTTCGAACACTGAAGCTTTCTTT,CASTTSNTEAFF
NA,TRBV9,TRBD2,TRBJ2-3,TGTGCCAGCAGCGTAGCTAGCGGGGCCACAGATACGCAGTATTTT,CASSVASGATDTQYF
NA,TRBV11-3,NA,TRBJ1-3,TGTGCCAGCAGCTTAGATTCGGACAGCTCTGGAAACACCATATATTTT,CASSLDSDSSGNTIYF
NA,TRBV28,NA,TRBJ2-1,TGTGCCAGCAGCGGAGGGGGGGGTTCCTACAATGAGCAGTTCTTC,CASSGGGGSYNEQFF
NA,TRBV7-2,NA,TRBJ1-5,TGTGCCAGCAGCTTACCAGACCAACAGGGAGGCAATCAGCCCCAGCATTTT,CASSLPDQQGGNQPQHF
NA,TRBV7-9,NA,TRBJ1-1,TGTGCCAGCAGCTCCCCGGGAGATTGGAACACTGAAGCTTTCTTT,CASSSPGDWNTEAFF
NA,TRBV5-1,NA,TRBJ1-3,TGCGCCTCCGGGAGGATCTCTGGAAACACCATATATTTT,CASGRISGNTIYF
NA,TRBV15,NA,TRBJ2-1,TGTGCCACCAGCGAAATGGCGGTTACCTCCTACAATGAGCAGTTCTTC,CATSEMAVTSYNEQFF
NA,TRBV6-5,TRBD1,TRBJ1-1,TGTGCCAGCAGGGCCACCCGGGACAGGAACACTGAAGCTTTCTTT,CASRATRDRNTEAFF
NA,TRBV29-1,TRBD1,TRBJ2-5,TGCAGCGTTGAAGCGACAGGGGGCTCGGAGACCCAGTACTTC,CSVEATGGSETQYF
NA,TRBV21-1,NA,TRBJ1-3,TGTGCCAGCAGCAAAGGAGAAACTCTTGGAAACACCATATATTTT,CASSKGETLGNTIYF
NA,TRBV28,TRBD1,TRBJ1-2,TGTGCCAGCAGTTCCGCCGAGTTCAGGACAGGGGGCAACTATGGCTACACCTTC,CASSSAEFRTGGNYGYTF
NA,TRBV7-9,TRBD2,TRBJ2-5,TGTGCCAGCAGCGGTAGCGGGGATGGGGAGACCCAGTACTTC,CASSGSGDGETQYF
few,TRBV18,TRBD2,TRBJ2-2,TGTGCCAGCTCACCAAGGGGACTAGCGGGGGCAAACACCGGGGAGCTGTTTTTT,CASSPRGLAGANTGELFF
NA,TRBV7-6,NA,TRBJ2-1,TGTGCCAGCAGCTTAGTGGCGGACAATGAGCAGTTCTTC,CASSLVADNEQFF
NA,TRBV6-6,TRBD2,TRBJ2-3,TGTGCCAGCAGACTAGCGGGGGGAACAGATACGCAGTATTTT,CASRLAGGTDTQYF
NA,TRBV6-1,NA,TRBJ2-2,TGTGCCAGCAGTGAAGCTCCAGCGGGTTACACCGGGGAGCTGTTTTTT,CASSEAPAGYTGELFF
NA,TRBV5-4,TRBD2,TRBJ2-5,TGTGCCAGCAGCTCACTGCGGGGGGACGGAGAGACCCAGTACTTC,CASSSLRGDGETQYF
once,TRBV7-9,NA,TRBJ1-2,TGTGCCAGCAGCTTAATGTCGATGGGGGGGATAGAAGGCTACACCTTC,CASSLMSMGGIEGYTF
few,TRBV5-1,TRBD2,TRBJ2-7,TGCGCCAGCAGCTTGTCGGCTAGCGGAGTCTACGAGCAGTACTTC,CASSLSASGVYEQYF
NA,TRBV2,TRBD1,TRBJ2-5,TGTGCCAGCAGTGAAGCCTACCGACAGGGCCCTAGGGAGACCCAGTACTTC,CASSEAYRQGPRETQYF
NA,TRBV2,NA,TRBJ2-2,TGTGCCAGCAGCCTATTGGCTCCCGCGGCCACCGGGGAGCTGTTTTTT,CASSLLAPAATGELFF
NA,TRBV11-2,TRBD2,TRBJ2-5,TGTGCCAGCAGCCATCGACTAGCGGGGGGGAAGACCCAGTACTTC,CASSHRLAGGKTQYF
NA,TRBV28,NA,TRBJ1-5,TGTGCCAGCAGTTTGGTCAGGGCAAGTCGGAGAGAGCCCCAGCATTTT,CASSLVRASRREPQHF
NA,TRBV18,NA,TRBJ2-1,TGTGCCAGCTCACCATATCCCCAGGCCGACAATGAGCAGTTCTTC,CASSPYPQADNEQFF
NA,TRBV24-1,NA,TRBJ2-3,TGTGCCACCAGTGATGTCGGACAGCCTAGCACAGATACGCAGTATTTT,CATSDVGQPSTDTQYF
NA,TRBV28,NA,TRBJ1-5,TGTGCCAGCAGTTACCCCCCGGGAGGGACTCCAAGCAATCAGCCCCAGCATTTT,CASSYPPGGTPSNQPQHF
few,TRBV3-1/TRBV3-2,NA,TRBJ2-1,TGTGCCAGCAGCCAAGGACTAGTAAATGAGCAGTTCTTC,CASSQGLVNEQFF
NA,TRBV3-1/TRBV3-2,TRBD2,TRBJ2-2,TGTGCCAGCAGCCAGAGGGGACTAGCGGGGGGGCAGAACACCGGGGAGCTGTTTTTT,CASSQRGLAGGQNTGELFF
NA,TRBV10-3,NA,TRBJ2-1,TGTGCCATCAGTATCGGGGGGCTCACCTACAATGAGCAGTTCTTC,CAISIGGLTYNEQFF
NA,TRBV3-1/TRBV3-2,NA,TRBJ1-6,TGTGCCAGCAGCCTCATCGACAGCAATTCACCCCTCCACTTT,CASSLIDSNSPLHF
once,TRBV18,TRBD1,TRBJ2-1,TGTGCCAGCTCACCACGGGACAGTGGCTACAATGAGCAGTTCTTC,CASSPRDSGYNEQFF
NA,TRBV6-4,TRBD1,TRBJ2-3,TGTGCCAGCAGTGAGCACCGGGACAGGGCCCCAGATACGCAGTATTTT,CASSEHRDRAPDTQYF
NA,TRBV2,TRBD2,TRBJ2-1,TGTGCCAGCAGACTAAGTGGAGCGGGAGGTCACAATGAGCAGTTCTTC,CASRLSGAGGHNEQFF
NA,TRBV7-9,NA,TRBJ1-2,TGTGCCAGCAGCTTAGCGGTTCCCCTGGCTGGCTACACCTTC,CASSLAVPLAGYTF
NA,TRBV4-1,NA,TRBJ2-5,TGCGCCAGCAGCCAAAACGGGCAGGGGAGAGGGGAGACCCAGTACTTC,CASSQNGQGRGETQYF
NA,TRBV6-5,TRBD1,TRBJ1-6,TGTGCCAGCAGCCCCGGGACAGGGGCTGCCCCCCTCCACTTT,CASSPGTGAAPLHF
NA,TRBV5-4,NA,TRBJ1-2,TGTGCCAGCGTCTCCTCAGGTGGTTATGGCTACACCTTC,CASVSSGGYGYTF